Sequencing of this T cell receptor beta chain was carried out in a study of shared clonotypes between healthy human individuals. Donors were healthy HIV-negative adults without recently reported acute infections or vaccinations. Each cell subset's genomic DNA was divided evenly among several immunoSEQ plates. Profiling relied on immunoSEQ multiplex PCR, and the TCRdb table lists in-frame clones only, not all of them. The sample has more than 2,000,000 clones, around nine tenths seen once. Losses at the gene ends were 0 bases for V and 2 bases for J; bases not matched to a gene: 17. Germline-derived CDR1 and CDR2 are SGHVS and FQNEAQ. This CDR3 comprises 20 residues.

The rearrangement uses TRBV7-8 and TRBJ2-7; TRBD2 agrees at 9 bases. Sequenced material: naive CD4+ T cells sorted from blood. Described subset: CD45RA+ positively selected. This receptor was taken from a man between 18 and 29 years old in good health. The CDR3 protein is CASSLAFSVVAGAEAYEQYF. In nucleotides, the CDR3 is TGTGCCAGCAGCTTAGCCTTCTCGGTGGTAGCGGGGGCCGAAGCCTACGAGCAGTACTTC.